This T cell receptor beta chain comes out of a study of shared clonotypes between healthy human individuals. On the study more broadly: Three plates were used per donor for CD4 naive, three for CD4 memory, two for CD8 naive and one for CD8 memory.

Positive CCR7 selection of CD45RO-negative cells yielded the naive CD8 cells, and terminally differentiated effector memory CD45RA+ cells were excluded. Donors comprised only Caucasian adults living in Nashville, Tennessee. The CDR3 is made up of 17 amino acids. The V gene end was trimmed by 0 bases and the J gene end by 2 bases; junction bases not matched to a gene: 8. Germline-derived CDR1 and CDR2 are LNHNV and YYDKDF (reference sequence). Using immunoSEQ multiplex PCR, the repertoire was profiled, and TCRdb retains in-frame clones only, with some absent. The sample includes under 1 million clones, 80% to 95% of them seen just once. Study-wide results and limits: The study generally estimated greater richness for naive than memory subsets. In a handful of donors, 4.5% to 5.5% of naive CD4 clonotypes appeared in common.

Points on this clone: Its antigen remains unknown.

This chain uses TRBV15 with TRBJ2-7, with 9 bases identical to TRBD2. The sequence came from a man aged 25-40 years in good health. The sequenced sample was naive CD8+ T cells sorted from blood. Here the CDR3 reads CATSREASGAPPYEQYF. CDR3 nucleotides: TGTGCCACCAGCAGAGAGGCTAGCGGGGCCCCCCCCTACGAGCAGTACTTC.